This T cell receptor (beta chain) was found in a study of T cells after yellow fever vaccination. Whole-study results and caveats: Clones from primary vaccination mostly reappeared after the booster (around 96% CD4, roughly 87% CD8). The CD4 compartment and the CD8 compartment contained a small share of clonotypes in common.

This clonotype was seen a handful of times. Antigen specificity is unknown. TCRdb reprocessed the 5' RACE reads via MiXCR and lists one record per CDR3 protein. The data hold roughly 500,000 distinct CDR3 sequences, with less than 20% observed a single time. This CDR3 has 15 residues. The J segment lost 2 bases and the V segment lost 5 bases, leaving 5 bases of the junction unmatched. Germline CDR1 reads MNHEY; CDR2 reads SVGAGI. This rearrangement joins TRBV6-5 to TRBJ2-7; 11 positions match TRBD2. Source: PBMCs, taken 15 days after the yellow fever booster vaccination. The source is a man aged 25 to 45 who received the YFV17D yellow fever vaccine. CDR3 amino acids: CASSRTSGSTYEQYF. In nucleotides, the CDR3 is TGTGCCAGCAGTCGGACTAGCGGGTCTACCTACGAGCAGTACTTC.